These 21 T cell receptor beta chains were all obtained from the same sample, sequenced in a study of blood T cell repertoires in COVID-19. The table came from immunoSEQ multiplex PCR; TCRdb's copy has only in-frame clones and leaves some out. The data show about 140,000 clones, roughly 85% seen once. Specimen: peripheral blood. These receptors all stem from a man aged 60-69 years with acute or convalescent COVID-19.

The V and J genes are TRBV3-1 (or the pseudogene TRBV3-2) and TRBJ1-1; TRBD1 might be the D (6 bases). Trimming removed 4 bases from V and 4 bases from J, with 16 bases in between. CDR1 LGHDT and CDR2 YNNKEL come from the germline V gene (reference sequence). The CDR3 covers 15 residues. The CDR3 sequence is CASSLRDTGSTEAFF. CDR3 sequence (DNA): TGTGCCAGCAGCCTACGGGACACAGGAAGCACTGAAGCTTTCTTT.

The chain has TRBV10-3 and TRBJ1-1; 9 nucleotides align to TRBD1. The V and J ends lost 4 bases and 2 bases, in that order; junction bases with no gene match: 2. The CDR3 has 14 residues. Per germline, CDR1 ENHRY and CDR2 SYGVKD. CDR3 in DNA: TGTGCCATCAGTGCGGGACAGGGAAACACTGAAGCTTTCTTT. Its protein is CAISAGQGNTEAFF.

This chain joins TRBV7-2 and TRBJ2-7; 8 bases are shared with TRBD1. There are 14 residues in the CDR3. Per germline, CDR1 SGHTA and CDR2 FQGNSA. The V segment lost 3 bases and the J segment 0 bases; nucleotides outside the gene matches: 1. Written as DNA, the CDR3 is TGTGCCAGCAGCTTTACAGGGGGCTCCTACGAGCAGTACTTC. It is translated as CASSFTGGSYEQYF.

This sequence joins TRBV5-8 and TRBJ2-3, with 9 bases identical to TRBD2. The V segment lost 1 base and the J segment 5 bases; nucleotides outside the gene matches: 8. Germline-derived CDR1 and CDR2 are SGHTS and YDEGEE. This CDR3 contains 16 residues. Written as DNA, the CDR3 is TGTGCCAGCAGCTTGTATCTAGCGGGGCAGGGAGATACGCAGTATTTT. Translated: CASSLYLAGQGDTQYF. Filled out from reference TRBV5-8 and TRBJ2-3, the complete variable domain reads EAGVTQSPTHLIKTRGQQATLRCSPISGHTSVYWYQQALGLGLQFLLWYDEGEERNRGNFPPRFSGRQFPNYSSELNVNALELEDSALYLCASSLYLAGQGDTQYFGPGTRLTVL.

In this sample, this clone turned up a few times. The chain joins TRBV19 to TRBJ1-2, with 7 positions matching TRBD1. CDR3 length equals 13 residues. The V gene's germline CDR1 is LNHDA and CDR2 SQIVND (reference sequence). Losses at the gene ends were 5 bases for V and 4 bases for J; bases not matched to a gene: 4. CDR3 protein: CASSPGTVYGYTF. Written as DNA, the CDR3 is TGTGCCAGTAGTCCCGGGACAGTCTATGGCTACACCTTC.

The chain couples TRBV7-2 to TRBJ1-2; tentatively, D is TRBD1 (6 bases). The germline CDR1 and CDR2 sequences are SGHTA and FQGNSA. The CDR3 runs 12 residues. Trimming took 1 base from V and 8 from J, leaving 8 bases between them. The CDR3 sequence is CASSLDRVGYTF. The DNA for the CDR3 is TGTGCCAGCAGCTTAGACAGGGTCGGCTACACCTTC. Based on the CDR3 plus reference TRBV7-2 and TRBJ1-2, the full variable domain is GAGVSQSPSNKVTEKGKDVELRCDPISGHTALYWYRQSLGQGLEFLIYFQGNSAPDKSGLPSDRFSAERTGGSVSTLTIQRTQQEDSAVYLCASSLDRVGYTFGSGTRLTVV.

The chain is built from TRBV11-3 and TRBJ2-7, with TRBD1 identical over 9 bases. J gave up 1 base and V 8 bases, and 3 bases lay outside the gene matches. The CDR3 has 13 amino acids. Germline values: CDR1 SGHNT, CDR2 YENEEA. CDR3 sequence: CASSGTGSYEQYF. DNA of the CDR3: TGTGCCAGCTCCGGGACAGGGTCCTACGAGCAGTACTTC.

The chain links TRBV6-2 or TRBV6-3 to TRBJ2-7, with a tentative D call TRBD2 (6 bases). The germline V and J ends were trimmed by 6 bases and 7 bases, with 19 bases remaining between them. CDR3 size: 14 residues. The germline V gene encodes CDR1 MNHEY and CDR2 SVGEGT. CDR3 region: CASSPGTHRGEQYF. CDR3 in DNA: TGTGCCAGCAGCCCCGGGACTCACCGTGGGGAGCAGTACTTC.

The J gene is TRBJ2-5, the V gene TRBV29-1; no reliable D call. This CDR3 contains 12 residues. Germline CDR1 reads SQVTM; CDR2 reads ANQGSEA. Trimming stripped 7 bases from V and 2 bases from J, with 11 bases between. CDR3 loop: CSGSTLQETQYF. The CDR3 nucleotides are TGCAGCGGCTCGACACTTCAAGAGACCCAGTACTTC.

The rearrangement uses TRBV2 and TRBJ1-1, with D tentatively TRBD1 (5 bases). The CDR3 spans 14 residues. Trimming stripped 8 bases from V and 6 bases from J, with 19 bases between. The V gene's germline CDR1 is SNHLY and CDR2 FYNNEI. The CDR3 coding sequence is TGTGCCAGCTCCGGGGAGGGATGGGGGGCTGAAGCTTTCTTT. Protein: CASSGEGWGAEAFF.

This sequence joins TRBV27 and TRBJ1-2; 7 positions agree with TRBD1. V shed 5 bases, J shed 7 bases, and the junction held 10 bases outside the gene matches. This CDR3 region has 14 residues. Germline values: CDR1 MNHEY, CDR2 SMNVEV (reference sequence). The CDR3 reads CASSRDREVGGYTF. The CDR3, as DNA: TGTGCCAGCAGTCGCGACAGGGAAGTAGGTGGCTACACCTTC.

This chain joins TRBV2 and TRBJ1-1; TRBD1 matches 11 bases. CDR3 length: 14 amino acids. CDR1 is SNHLY and CDR2 is FYNNEI in the germline V gene. V was pared by 7 bases and J by 3 bases, with 4 bases of the junction left unmatched. CDR3 nucleotide sequence: TGTGCCAGCAAGGACAGGGGGCGAGACACTGAAGCTTTCTTT. Its protein is CASKDRGRDTEAFF.

This rearrangement joins TRBV5-1 to TRBJ1-4, with 8 bases fitting TRBD1. Per the germline V gene, CDR1 is SGHRS and CDR2 is YFSETQ. CDR3 length: 15 residues. V was pared by 0 bases and J by 7 bases, with 5 bases of the junction left unmatched. The CDR3 coding sequence is TGCGCCAGCAGCTTGGCGGCACAGGGGGGTGAAAAACTGTTTTTT. This sequence encodes CASSLAAQGGEKLFF.

The chain employs TRBV5-5 and TRBJ1-5; no firm D call. With 0 bases removed from V and 4 bases from J, the gap between germline ends came to 8 bases. CDR1 is SGHKS, CDR2 YYEKEE, per germline (reference sequence). This CDR3 comprises 14 residues. CDR3 DNA: TGTGCCAGCAGCTTGGAACTGAGAAATCAGCCCCAGCATTTT. This codes for CASSLELRNQPQHF.

This chain uses TRBV5-8 with TRBJ1-5; 9 bases map to TRBD1. Germline V CDR1 and CDR2: SGHTS, YDEGEE. V was pared by 5 bases and J by 6 bases, with 9 bases of the junction left unmatched. This CDR3 contains 15 residues. CDR3 DNA sequence: TGTGCCAGCAGGCCAGGGACAGGGAAGGGTCAGCCCCAGCATTTT. Amino acids: CASRPGTGKGQPQHF.

The genes are TRBV6-4 and TRBJ2-3, with 7 bases identical to TRBD2. Germline assignment: CDR1 MRHNA and CDR2 SNTAGT. CDR3 length equals 15 residues. V dropped 3 bases and J dropped 4; count of bases not matched to a gene: 7. CDR3 in DNA: TGTGCCAGCAGTGATTCTAGCGGTGGGGCAGATACGCAGTATTTT. Residues: CASSDSSGGADTQYF.

The chain has TRBV11-2 and TRBJ1-5; no reliable D call. The CDR3 covers 13 residues. Germline lookup yields CDR1 SGHAT and CDR2 FQNNGV. V was pared by 0 bases and J by 6 bases, with 6 bases between. The CDR3 DNA follows: TGTGCCAGCAGCTTAGACCCCATTCAGCCCCAGCATTTT. The encoded protein is CASSLDPIQPQHF.

This clone was counted a single time. The chain uses TRBV3-1 (or the pseudogene TRBV3-2) and TRBJ2-1; 13 bases are shared with TRBD2. V shed 1 base and J 9 bases; nucleotides not matched to a gene: 0. The CDR3 consists of 14 residues. Germline V gene data show CDR1 as LGHDT and CDR2 as YNNKEL (reference sequence). The CDR3 coding sequence is TGTGCCAGCAGCCAAGGACTAGCGGGAGGTGAGCAGTTCTTC. Translated: CASSQGLAGGEQFF.

The rearrangement joins TRBV4-1 to TRBJ2-3, with D unresolved. Germline CDR1 and CDR2: MGHRA and YSYEKL. This CDR3 comprises 14 residues. Trimming pared 8 bases from V and 2 bases from J, leaving 14 bases between. CDR3 coding DNA: TGCGCCAGCTCCGAAAGAGAACCCACAGATACGCAGTATTTT. Translating gives CASSEREPTDTQYF.

The rearrangement uses TRBV7-9 and TRBJ1-4; D is ambiguous. The CDR3 spans 16 residues. The V and J ends lost 1 base and 8 bases respectively, with 17 bases between them. Germline loops: CDR1 SEHNR, CDR2 FQNEAQ (reference sequence). The CDR3: CASSLGIGGAEEKLFF. Written as DNA, the CDR3 is TGTGCCAGCAGCTTAGGAATCGGAGGCGCGGAGGAAAAACTGTTTTTT.

This chain uses TRBV19 with TRBJ2-7, with 8 bases aligning to TRBD1. The germline V gene has CDR1 LNHDA and CDR2 SQIVND (reference sequence). The CDR3 runs to 13 residues. V trimming: 5 bases; J trimming: 6 bases; junction bases outside the gene matches: 6. CDR3 in amino acids: CASSPTGVGEQYF. CDR3 in DNA: TGTGCCAGTAGTCCGACAGGGGTGGGCGAGCAGTACTTC.